This T cell receptor (beta chain) was recovered during a study of blood T cell repertoires in COVID-19 (dated by TCRdb to 2020 to 2022). About the full investigation: Samples from collaborators originated in the United States, Italy and Spain and spanned both the acute and convalescent phases of COVID-19. The prospective study material was composed of cDNA or gDNA derived from T cells, B-cell-depleted T cells, or PBMCs. Deeply sampled blood TCRbeta repertoires from subjects exposed to, actively infected with, or recovered from COVID-19 were included in the dataset. The repertoires were made available in a free public database intended to serve as a resource for research on the immune response to SARS-CoV-2. Samples came from the ongoing ImmuneRACE study (first 160 participants) plus 1,254 subjects from 6 global collaborators. Sample metadata almost always included a de-identified subject ID, COVID-19 status, age in years and sex. HLA class I and class II types, where available, came from metadata supplied by the sample provider rather than from assay-based typing.

TCRbeta CDR3 regions were amplified from genomic DNA using the immunoSEQ Assay, a bias-controlled multiplex PCR. The authors' pipeline ran thus. The number of nucleated cells in each sample was estimated from the amplification of reference gene primers within the assay. Sequence reads were collapsed and filtered to measure the absolute abundance of every unique TCRbeta CDR3 rearrangement. Productive Simpson clonality was computed per sample as the square root of Simpson's diversity index over productive rearrangements. The source is immuneACCESS, and TCRdb retained only in-frame sequences with V and J called. Part of the clones is not carried over; for the studies checked, unresolved V genes explain less than half of this, and the remainder is unexplained. V and J calls plus clone size are reproduced from that table; the DNA served to infer D and trimming. In all, the sample holds 160,000 or so clones, and about 81% of those were seen once. Approximately 9.9% of the sample belongs to the ten largest clones.

The full study reports these points: The amount of clinical and demographic metadata varied by source and participant and was provided uncurated.

From V the trimming removes 6 bases and from J it removes 0 bases, while the gene matches leave 3 bases of the junction unaccounted for. The CDR3 runs 15 residues from the cysteine to the phenylalanine. CDR3 DNA only is kept here, 45 bases in frame from base 1. The germline V gene sets CDR1 to SNHLY and CDR2 to FYNNEI. This clone was seen a few times. It lacks a known antigen. No per-base quality is available; no much larger clone lies one base away. Whole blood was collected in K2EDTA tubes by collaborating institutions according to the institutions' own protocols. For TCRbeta analysis, collaborators shipped samples as frozen whole blood, isolated PBMCs, or DNA extracted from either of those sample types.

The receptor chain draws on TRBV2 and TRBJ2-4, with 9 middle bases fitting TRBD1. The sequenced material came from peripheral blood. The sequence was collected from a man aged 60 to 69 with active or convalescent COVID-19. The CDR3 loop reads CASRIQGAAKNIQYF. The bases are TGTGCCAGCAGGATACAGGGGGCAGCCAAAAACATTCAGTACTTC.